Relative to its sample, the clone carrying this T cell receptor (beta chain) is medium-sized. Its antigen remains unidentified. This sample is part of a study of spatial heterogeneity in lung cancer. General study findings and limits: Counts that tracked tumor mutation counts were those of expanded intratumoral alpha and beta TCRs.

As for time point: sample taken at primary tumor resection. TCRdb reprocessed the 5' RACE reads via MiXCR and lists one record per CDR3 protein. This table holds 2,000 to 2,500 distinct CDR3 sequences, approximately 22% found once. CDR1 MDHEN and CDR2 SYDVKM come from the germline V gene. The CDR3 consists of 16 residues. The V end was cut by 2 bases, the J end by 0 bases, with 12 bases between. The source was lung tumor tissue, collected at surgery. The TCR originated in a male donor with early-stage non-small cell lung cancer. J is TRBJ2-3 and V is TRBV28, with no clear D. The CDR3: CASSLLGRTSTDTQYF. In DNA, the CDR3 is TGTGCCAGCAGTTTACTAGGCAGAACTAGCACAGATACGCAGTATTTT.